This T cell receptor beta chain was recorded in a study of T cell repertoires in cytomegalovirus infection. Across the study: From public TCR beta signatures came an indication of both CMV infection and matching HLA type.

The CDR3 loop spans 13 amino acids. Germline lookup yields CDR1 DFQATT and CDR2 SNEGSKA (reference sequence). V shed 3 bases, J shed 4 bases, and the junction held 6 bases outside the gene matches. Study-level findings and limits: Using cumulative public TCR beta family frequency, the authors identified those who carried CMV together with the relevant HLA. Across the ex vivo response, the dominant clonotypes were HLA-C-restricted CMV-specific TCR beta clonotypes.

MiXCR was run by TCRdb on the reads, yielding one entry per CDR3 protein. The sample has some 390,000 distinct CDR3 sequences, less than 20% seen once. This clonotype was detected only a few times. The antigen remains unidentified. The origin of this receptor is a human donor in good health (CMV status not recorded). Some clones in this sample may be carry-over from other donors' samples. V usage is TRBV20-1 and J usage is TRBJ2-7; 7 nucleotides agree with TRBD2. Sample: PBMCs. The CDR3 protein is CSARALADYEQYF. As DNA, the CDR3 is TGCAGTGCTAGGGCGCTAGCGGATTACGAGCAGTACTTC.